The next 27 T cell receptor beta chains were all read from a single sample in a study of OX40 agonist ivuxolimab in advanced cancers. Sequenced by immunoSEQ multiplex PCR; TCRdb stores in-frame clones only, minus some. The table records about 20,000 clones, 85% to 90% of them present only once. Sequences were derived from CD4+ or CD8+ T cells sorted from blood, sampled in a trial of the OX40 agonist ivuxolimab. These receptors came from an adult with an advanced solid tumor such as melanoma, head and neck, liver or kidney cancer.

This sequence joins TRBV11-3 and TRBJ1-1, with 8 bases that match TRBD1. This CDR3 region has 13 residues. V lost 4 bases, J lost 3 bases, and 1 base stayed unmatched. Germline loops: CDR1 SGHNT, CDR2 YENEEA. The DNA of the CDR3 is TGTGCCAGCAGCTACAGGGGGTACACTGAAGCTTTCTTT. Protein: CASSYRGYTEAFF.

The chain has TRBV9 and TRBJ2-1, with D possibly being TRBD1 or TRBD2 (6 bases each). The germline V and J ends were trimmed by 4 bases and 3 bases, with 17 bases remaining between them. CDR1 is SGDLS and CDR2 is YYNGEE in the germline V gene. CDR3 length: 16 residues. This CDR3 is CASSPMGGPIYNEQFF. The DNA for the CDR3 is TGTGCCAGCAGCCCCATGGGGGGCCCTATCTACAATGAGCAGTTCTTC.

The rearrangement uses TRBV30 and TRBJ1-2, with D hard to call. CDR3 length equals 11 residues. Trimming shortened V by 3 bases and J by 3 bases, and 5 bases separated the two germline ends. Germline V lookup: CDR1 GTSNPN, CDR2 SVGIG (reference sequence). CDR3 region: CAWRKDYGYTF. The CDR3 DNA follows: TGTGCCTGGAGGAAGGACTATGGCTACACCTTC.

The rearrangement joins TRBV19 to TRBJ2-1; 7 nucleotides align to TRBD2. Trimming at V came to 1 base and at J to 4 bases, leaving 4 bases not matched to a gene. Germline CDR1 and CDR2: LNHDA and SQIVND (reference sequence). The CDR3 consists of 15 residues. The CDR3 DNA is TGTGCCAGTAGTATAGGGACTAGTTTATACAATGAGCAGTTCTTC. Amino acids: CASSIGTSLYNEQFF.

The CDR3 bases are TGTGCCAGCAGCGTAGCCTTAAACACTGAAGCTTTCTTT. Translated, it gives CASSVALNTEAFF. The chain is built from TRBV9 and TRBJ1-1; no reliable D call. The germline V gene has CDR1 SGDLS and CDR2 YYNGEE. V was trimmed by 0 bases and J by 2 bases, leaving 5 bases between them. The CDR3 runs 13 residues.

The chain carries TRBV27 and TRBJ1-5; 9 bases map to TRBD1. This CDR3 has 17 residues. Trimming took 5 bases from V and 2 from J; bases not matched to a gene: 10. Germline V gives CDR1 MNHEY, CDR2 SMNVEV (reference sequence). In DNA form, the CDR3 reads TGTGCCAGCAGTCCACGGACAGGGGTCGTAGGCAATCAGCCCCAGCATTTT. It is translated as CASSPRTGVVGNQPQHF.

This rearrangement joins TRBV5-6 to TRBJ2-5, with 9 bases fitting TRBD1. CDR3 size: 14 residues. Losses at the gene ends were 3 bases for V and 3 bases for J; bases not matched to a gene: 3. Germline values: CDR1 SGHDT, CDR2 YYEEEE. The CDR3: CASSWGQGEETQYF. The CDR3 DNA is TGTGCCAGCAGCTGGGGACAGGGAGAAGAGACCCAGTACTTC.

This clone is deemed medium-sized. This chain uses TRBV19 with TRBJ1-5; weak D call: TRBD1 (6 bases). Between the trimmed V and J ends, which lost 0 bases and 4 bases, there was a span of 16 bases. From germline, CDR1 is LNHDA and CDR2 SQIVND (reference sequence). This CDR3 is 17 amino acids long. The CDR3, as DNA: TGTGCCAGTAGTATAGATCTATTCGGGGGGCTGAATCAGCCCCAGCATTTT. Encoded protein: CASSIDLFGGLNQPQHF.

This clone was seen more than once but under ten times. J is TRBJ2-2 and V is TRBV30; D not resolved. The V gene lost 5 bases and the J gene lost 0 bases, with 7 bases spanning the gap. CDR1 is GTSNPN, CDR2 SVGIG, per germline (reference sequence). The CDR3 is 13 residues long. The CDR3: CAWGFSNTGELFF. The CDR3 DNA is TGTGCCTGGGGTTTTTCGAACACCGGGGAGCTGTTTTTT.

The count of this clone is one. The rearrangement uses TRBV27 and TRBJ2-7, with D possibly matching TRBD2 (6 bases). Germline V gene sequence: CDR1 MNHEY, CDR2 SMNVEV (reference sequence). The CDR3 has 12 residues. The V end lost 8 bases, the J end lost 0 bases, and 8 bases lay between the germline ends. CDR3 nucleotides: TGTGCCAGCGGGGGGAGCTCCTACGAGCAGTACTTC. Encoded protein: CASGGSSYEQYF.

The chain recombines TRBV7-9 with TRBJ1-1; no clear D. The CDR3 runs 17 residues. The V gene lost 2 bases and the J gene lost 6 bases, with 22 bases spanning the gap. CDR1 and CDR2 (germline): SEHNR, FQNEAQ (reference sequence). The CDR3 nucleotides read TGTGCCAGCAGCTTACCTTTCGCCCAGGAATTTACGCCTGAAGCTTTCTTT. Amino acid sequence: CASSLPFAQEFTPEAFF.

The genes are TRBV30 and TRBJ1-1, with D possibly matching TRBD1 (5 bases). The CDR3 is 13 amino acids. Germline V CDR1 and CDR2: GTSNPN, SVGIG (reference sequence). Trimming shortened V by 4 bases and J by 10 bases, and 19 bases separated the two germline ends. CDR3 loop: CAWTPNPGVRAFF. The DNA of the CDR3 is TGTGCCTGGACCCCCAACCCGGGGGTGAGAGCTTTCTTT.

The chain carries TRBV9 and TRBJ2-3, with TRBD2 matching 10 bases. The V and J ends lost 3 bases and 0 bases, in that order; junction bases with no gene match: 1. The germline CDR1 and CDR2 sequences are SGDLS and YYNGEE. The CDR3 length is 15 residues. This CDR3 reads CASSEGLASTDTQYF. CDR3 in DNA: TGTGCCAGCAGCGAGGGACTAGCGAGCACAGATACGCAGTATTTT.

This chain connects TRBV29-1 to TRBJ2-7, with 8 positions matching TRBD1. V dropped 3 bases and J dropped 7; count of bases not matched to a gene: 5. The CDR3 loop spans 12 amino acids. Germline-derived CDR1 and CDR2 are SQVTM and ANQGSEA. CDR3 nucleotides: TGCAGCGTTGAGGACAGGGTGGGGGAGCAGTACTTC. Its protein product is CSVEDRVGEQYF.

This chain joins TRBV27 and TRBJ2-3; D might be TRBD2 (5 bases). The CDR3 is made up of 14 amino acids. The germline V gene encodes CDR1 MNHEY and CDR2 SMNVEV (reference sequence). Trimming shortened V by 5 bases and J by 0 bases, and 9 bases separated the two germline ends. The CDR3 reads CASSPGSSTDTQYF. CDR3 sequence (DNA): TGTGCCAGCAGTCCGGGATCGAGCACAGATACGCAGTATTTT.

The rearrangement uses TRBV6-5 and TRBJ2-1; D unresolved. The CDR3 totals 14 residues. The ends were cut back, 6 bases at V and 10 bases at J, with 19 bases in the middle. Germline CDR1 reads MNHEY; CDR2 reads SVGAGI. This CDR3 reads CASSSLVMTREQFF. The CDR3 nucleotides read TGTGCCAGCAGCAGTCTAGTGATGACAAGGGAGCAGTTCTTC.

CDR3 protein: CASSLGGRLNEQFF. For the CDR3, the DNA is TGTGCCAGCAGTTTAGGGGGACGCCTAAATGAGCAGTTCTTC. This chain uses TRBV27 with TRBJ2-1; the D call may be TRBD1 or TRBD2 (5 bases each). The germline V and J ends were trimmed by 2 bases and 7 bases, with 12 bases remaining between them. Germline V gene data show CDR1 as MNHEY and CDR2 as SMNVEV (reference sequence). This CDR3 region has 14 residues.

V usage is TRBV28 and J usage is TRBJ1-6; D remains unclear. Germline CDR1 reads MDHEN; CDR2 reads SYDVKM. The V gene lost 6 bases and the J gene lost 8 bases, with 14 bases spanning the gap. This CDR3 has 14 residues. This CDR3 is CASSHDQWDSPLHF. The CDR3 region has the DNA TGTGCCAGCAGCCACGACCAATGGGATTCACCCCTCCACTTT.

The V and J genes are TRBV4-2 and TRBJ2-5, with 7 bases matching TRBD2. Germline assignment: CDR1 LGHNA and CDR2 YNFKEQ. This CDR3 region has 16 residues. The trim removed 4 bases at V and 2 bases at J, leaving 10 bases unmatched. The CDR3 sequence: CASSPPSGLLQETQYF. CDR3 bases: TGTGCCAGCAGCCCCCCTAGCGGCCTTTTACAAGAGACCCAGTACTTC.

V and J are TRBV4-1 and TRBJ1-1; no clear D gene. The CDR3 runs to 11 residues. Germline CDR1 reads MGHRA; CDR2 reads YSYEKL. Trimming stripped 8 bases from V and 8 bases from J, with 12 bases between. CDR3 in DNA: TGCGCCAGCGCCTCTCCCTCGGAAGCTTTCTTT. This encodes CASASPSEAFF.

The genes are TRBV6-6 and TRBJ2-7; D is possibly TRBD1 (7 bases). From germline, CDR1 is MNHNY and CDR2 SVGAGI (reference sequence). The CDR3 length is 15 residues. The germline V and J ends were trimmed by 5 bases and 3 bases, with 17 bases remaining between them. In DNA, the CDR3 is TGTGCCAGCAGTACCCTAGCAGGGGGGCGCTACGAGCAGTACTTC. This sequence encodes CASSTLAGGRYEQYF.

The V call is TRBV14, the J call TRBJ2-1, with TRBD2 identical over 7 bases. V was pared by 0 bases and J by 7 bases, with 9 bases of the junction left unmatched. This CDR3 contains 16 residues. The germline V gene encodes CDR1 SGHDN and CDR2 FVKESK. CDR3 loop: CASSQERDGRRNEQFF. The CDR3 DNA reads as TGTGCCAGCAGCCAAGAGAGGGACGGGAGGAGGAATGAGCAGTTCTTC.

V and J are TRBV6-6 and TRBJ2-7; 7 bases fit TRBD1. Trimming at V came to 7 bases and at J to 0 bases, leaving 6 bases not matched to a gene. From germline, CDR1 is MNHNY and CDR2 SVGAGI (reference sequence). This CDR3 spans 14 amino acids. In DNA form, the CDR3 reads TGTGCCAGCAACAGCGGACAGGACTCCTACGAGCAGTACTTC. Its translation is CASNSGQDSYEQYF.

This rearrangement joins TRBV9 to TRBJ2-1; 7 nucleotides line up with TRBD2. The CDR3 covers 15 residues. Trimming removed 4 bases from V and 7 bases from J; junction bases left unmatched: 11. The germline CDR1 and CDR2 sequences are SGDLS and YYNGEE. The CDR3 protein is CASSSLAGVVNEQFF. In nucleotides, the CDR3 is TGTGCCAGCAGCTCCCTCGCGGGAGTGGTTAATGAGCAGTTCTTC.

The gene calls are TRBV9 and TRBJ1-5; 12 nucleotides align to TRBD1. V gave up 2 bases and J gave up 6 bases; unmatched junction bases: 3. The CDR3 runs 15 residues. Germline V gene lookup returns CDR1 SGDLS and CDR2 YYNGEE. The DNA of the CDR3 is TGTGCCAGCAGCGTTTCGGGACAGGGGGCTCAGCCCCAGCATTTT. This gives the protein CASSVSGQGAQPQHF.

The genes are TRBV28 and TRBJ1-3; no reliable D call. Germline CDR1 reads MDHEN; CDR2 reads SYDVKM. V lost 10 bases to trimming and J lost 1 base, with 5 bases between them. CDR3 length: 11 residues. CDR3 loop: CAMGSGNTIYF. DNA for the CDR3: TGTGCCATGGGGTCTGGAAACACCATATATTTT.

The genes are TRBV6-5 and TRBJ2-7; 7 positions agree with TRBD1. The germline V gene encodes CDR1 MNHEY and CDR2 SVGAGI. Trimming cost V 9 bases and J 9 bases; bases outside gene matches: 2. CDR3 length equals 9 residues. The DNA of the CDR3 is TGTGCCAGGGGGGACAGGCAGTACTTC. Translation gives CARGDRQYF.